These 30 T cell receptor beta chains were sequenced from one sample in a study of blood T cell repertoires in COVID-19. Clones were sequenced by immunoSEQ multiplex PCR, and TCRdb holds only the in-frame ones, with some missing. Among approximately 49,000 clones listed, roughly two thirds were seen once. The specimen was peripheral blood. The receptors shown here come from a woman between 70 and 85 years old with acute or convalescent COVID-19.

This clone came up a few times. The chain employs TRBV18 and TRBJ2-1; possibly TRBD1 for D (6 bases). The CDR3 is made up of 14 amino acids. In germline, CDR1 is KGHSH, CDR2 LQKENI. Trimming took 5 bases from V and 3 from J, leaving 11 bases between them. The CDR3 sequence is CASSGAGVYNEQFF. The DNA of the CDR3 is TGTGCCAGCTCAGGGGCAGGGGTCTACAATGAGCAGTTCTTC.

The V call is TRBV2, the J call TRBJ2-2; 10 bases line up with TRBD1. Germline V lookup: CDR1 SNHLY, CDR2 FYNNEI. V lost 3 bases and J lost 9; bases outside the gene matches: 7. CDR3 length equals 15 residues. CDR3 loop: CASSDPGTGVRELFF. Written as DNA, the CDR3 is TGTGCCAGCAGTGACCCCGGGACAGGGGTGAGGGAGCTGTTTTTT.

The chain employs TRBV28 and TRBJ1-4, with a weak D call TRBD1 (6 bases). The CDR3 runs to 14 residues. Germline CDR1 MDHEN, CDR2 SYDVKM. The V end was cut by 7 bases, the J end by 4 bases, with 13 bases between. The CDR3 sequence is CASTIGQRNEKLFF. In DNA form, the CDR3 reads TGTGCCAGCACCATTGGACAGCGTAATGAAAAACTGTTTTTT. Drawing the rest from reference TRBV28 and TRBJ1-4, the complete variable domain is DVKVTQSSRYLVKRTGEKVFLECVQDMDHENMFWYRQDPGLGLRLIYFSYDVKMKEKGDIPEGYSVSREKKERFSLILESASTNQTSMYLCASTIGQRNEKLFFGSGTQLSVL.

Details on this clone: The same CDR3 arises from other DNA sequences in this sample as well. This sequence joins TRBV3-1 (or the pseudogene TRBV3-2) and TRBJ2-1, with D hard to call. CDR3 size: 15 residues. Trimming took off 2 bases at V and 2 bases at J, with 10 bases between the two ends. CDR1 and CDR2 (germline): LGHDT, YNNKEL (reference sequence). CDR3 amino acids: CASSQNDAAYNEQFF. The DNA of the CDR3 is TGTGCCAGCAGCCAAAACGATGCAGCCTACAATGAGCAGTTCTTC.

In this sample, this clone turned up once. The CDR3 loop reads CASSSIFTDTQYF. Written as DNA, the CDR3 is TGTGCCAGCAGCTCCATTTTCACAGATACGCAGTATTTT. The J gene is TRBJ2-3, the V gene TRBV9; D unclear. V dropped 4 bases and J dropped 2 bases, with 8 bases sitting between them. Germline CDR1 reads SGDLS; CDR2 reads YYNGEE. CDR3 length: 13 amino acids.

The chain recombines TRBV30 with TRBJ1-5; D gene uncertain. V dropped 0 bases and J dropped 4 bases, with 4 bases sitting between them. The CDR3 is 12 amino acids. CDR1 is GTSNPN, CDR2 SVGIG, per germline (reference sequence). The CDR3 reads CAWSVNNQPQHF. The CDR3 coding sequence is TGTGCCTGGAGTGTCAATAATCAGCCCCAGCATTTT.

The V call is TRBV7-9, the J call TRBJ1-1; D is possibly TRBD1 (5 bases). The CDR3 has 14 amino acids. Germline CDR1 SEHNR, CDR2 FQNEAQ (reference sequence). The V end was cut by 5 bases, the J end by 1 base, with 11 bases between. The CDR3 sequence is CASSPQTENTEAFF. For the CDR3, the DNA is TGTGCCAGCAGCCCCCAGACAGAGAACACTGAAGCTTTCTTT.

The chain has TRBV6-1 and TRBJ2-5; maybe TRBD2 (6 bases). The germline gives CDR1 MNHNS, CDR2 SASEGT. CDR3 size: 15 residues. V was shortened by 0 bases and J by 2 bases, with 10 bases between the two germline ends. The CDR3 region has the DNA TGTGCCAGCAGTGAAGCCGCCGGGGGACAAGAGACCCAGTACTTC. Protein sequence: CASSEAAGGQETQYF.

This clone was recorded many times. The rearrangement joins TRBV9 to TRBJ2-3; the match to TRBD2 covers 10 bases. The CDR3 is made up of 15 amino acids. With V trimmed by 6 bases and J by 3 bases, 7 bases remained unmatched. Germline loops: CDR1 SGDLS, CDR2 YYNGEE. CDR3: CASTPSGSNTDTQYF. CDR3 bases: TGTGCCAGCACCCCTAGCGGGAGTAATACAGATACGCAGTATTTT.

The CDR3 coding sequence is TGTGCCAGCAGCTCGGACAGGGTGACCTACGAGCAGTACTTC. Amino acids: CASSSDRVTYEQYF. This chain connects TRBV5-6 to TRBJ2-7; TRBD1 aligns across 8 bases. This CDR3 spans 14 amino acids. Germline loops: CDR1 SGHDT, CDR2 YYEEEE. The V gene end was trimmed by 3 bases and the J gene end by 2 bases; junction bases not matched to a gene: 4.

The sample holds a few counts of this clone. The chain couples TRBV27 to TRBJ2-3; D not resolved. The germline gives CDR1 MNHEY, CDR2 SMNVEV (reference sequence). V was shortened by 6 bases and J by 1 base, with 8 bases between the two germline ends. This CDR3 spans 13 amino acids. The CDR3 region is CASSTPRTDTQYF. The CDR3 DNA reads as TGTGCCAGCAGCACACCTCGCACAGATACGCAGTATTTT.

The chain carries TRBV28 and TRBJ2-7; possibly TRBD1 for D (6 bases). Germline-derived CDR1 and CDR2 are MDHEN and SYDVKM. With 8 bases removed from V and 4 bases from J, the gap between germline ends came to 21 bases. The CDR3 length is 15 residues. The CDR3 region has the DNA TGTGCCAGCTCCGCTTTCGACAGGCTGATATACGAGCAGTACTTC. Its protein product is CASSAFDRLIYEQYF.

This clone was counted only a few times. The rearrangement uses TRBV11-2 and TRBJ2-1; D remains ambiguous. The CDR3 length is 11 residues. The V end was cut by 5 bases, the J end by 5 bases, with 4 bases between. CDR1 is SGHAT and CDR2 is FQNNGV in the germline V gene. CDR3 amino acids: CASSTNNEQFF. The CDR3, as DNA: TGTGCCAGCAGCACTAACAATGAGCAGTTCTTC.

This clone has a handful of counts. Other DNA sequences in the sample encode the same CDR3. The CDR3 region has the DNA TGTGCCAGCAGTTACTTGGGAGATGAAGCTTTCTTT. It is translated as CASSYLGDEAFF. The genes are TRBV6-6 and TRBJ1-1, with D uncertain. There are 12 residues in the CDR3. V dropped 1 base and J dropped 7 bases, with 7 bases sitting between them. Germline-derived CDR1 and CDR2 are MNHNY and SVGAGI (reference sequence).

The gene calls are TRBV18 and TRBJ1-4; no clear D. The CDR3 consists of 13 residues. The V and J ends lost 4 bases and 2 bases respectively, with 5 bases between them. Germline V gene sequence: CDR1 KGHSH, CDR2 LQKENI. CDR3 region: CASSQHTNEKLFF. The CDR3 region has the DNA TGTGCCAGCTCACAGCATACTAATGAAAAACTGTTTTTT.

The chain combines TRBV7-2 with TRBJ1-6; D unresolved. CDR1 and CDR2 (germline): SGHTA, FQGNSA. V dropped 5 bases and J dropped 8 bases, with 13 bases sitting between them. The CDR3 loop spans 14 amino acids. DNA of the CDR3: TGTGCCAGCAGCAAAGCTGGTTTTGATTCACCCCTCCACTTT. Its translation: CASSKAGFDSPLHF.

V and J are TRBV29-1 and TRBJ2-1; D perhaps matches TRBD1 (6 bases). The CDR3 loop spans 13 amino acids. Germline values: CDR1 SQVTM, CDR2 ANQGSEA. Trimming shortened V by 2 bases and J by 5 bases, and 10 bases separated the two germline ends. CDR3 bases: TGCAGCGTTGAACGGACAGTAGACAATGAGCAGTTCTTC. Translation: CSVERTVDNEQFF.

This clone was seen a few times. V gene TRBV14 combines with J gene TRBJ1-1; tentatively, D is TRBD1 (6 bases). Per germline, CDR1 SGHDN and CDR2 FVKESK. The ends were cut back, 3 bases at V and 0 bases at J, with 14 bases in the middle. The CDR3 loop spans 16 amino acids. CDR3 coding DNA: TGTGCCAGCAGCCAGCAAATGGGGGCCATGAACACTGAAGCTTTCTTT. This sequence encodes CASSQQMGAMNTEAFF. Drawing the rest from reference TRBV14 and TRBJ1-1, the complete variable domain is EAGVTQFPSHSVIEKGQTVTLRCDPISGHDNLYWYRRVMGKEIKFLLHFVKESKQDESGMPNNRFLAERTGGTYSTLKVQPAELEDSGVYFCASSQQMGAMNTEAFFGQGTRLTVV.

This rearrangement joins TRBV6-2 or TRBV6-3 to TRBJ1-5; D is possibly TRBD1 (6 bases). V was shortened by 2 bases and J by 4 bases, with 15 bases between the two germline ends. The CDR3 spans 16 residues. CDR1 and CDR2 (germline): MNHEY, SVGEGT. The CDR3 coding sequence is TGTGCCAGCAGTTACACCGCAACAGGGTTGAATCAGCCCCAGCATTTT. This sequence encodes CASSYTATGLNQPQHF.

The genes are TRBV13 and TRBJ2-3, with 12 bases that match TRBD2. This CDR3 has 16 amino acids. Germline CDR1 is PRHDT and CDR2 is FYEKMQ (reference sequence). V was clipped by 4 bases and J by 2 bases; unmatched bases: 4. CDR3 in amino acids: CASSSGLAGYTDTQYF. In DNA form, the CDR3 reads TGTGCCAGCAGCTCCGGACTAGCGGGATACACAGATACGCAGTATTTT. Together with reference TRBV13 and TRBJ2-3, the CDR3 gives the full variable domain: AAGVIQSPRHLIKEKRETATLKCYPIPRHDTVYWYQQGPGQDPQFLISFYEKMQSDKGSIPDRFSAQQFSDYHSELNMSSLELGDSALYFCASSSGLAGYTDTQYFGPGTRLTVL.

This clone was found once. The rearrangement uses TRBV29-1 and TRBJ2-3, with D perhaps TRBD1 (6 bases). The germline V gene has CDR1 SQVTM and CDR2 ANQGSEA. V gave up 7 bases and J gave up 4 bases, with 12 bases separating them. The CDR3 contains 12 residues. The CDR3 loop is CSARRGPDTQYF. The CDR3 DNA follows: TGCAGCGCACGCAGGGGCCCAGATACGCAGTATTTT.

The chain uses TRBV6-5 and TRBJ2-1; TRBD2 matches 9 bases. The CDR3 has 16 amino acids. Looked up from germline, CDR1 is MNHEY and CDR2 is SVGAGI. After removal of 2 bases from V and 4 bases from J, the junction contained 6 bases not matched to a gene. The CDR3 here is CASSYTGLATYNEQFF. The CDR3 DNA reads as TGTGCCAGCAGTTACACTGGACTAGCGACTTACAATGAGCAGTTCTTC.

V usage is TRBV19 and J usage is TRBJ1-5, with D tentatively TRBD1 (5 bases). The CDR3 loop spans 13 amino acids. The V end lost 3 bases, the J end lost 11 bases, and 14 bases lay between the germline ends. Germline CDR1 LNHDA, CDR2 SQIVND (reference sequence). CDR3 DNA: TGTGCCAGTAGTATCTCGACAGAGGTTGCCCAGCATTTT. Translated: CASSISTEVAQHF.

The rearrangement uses TRBV6-2 or TRBV6-3 and TRBJ2-1; TRBD2 aligns across 12 bases. Germline lookup yields CDR1 MNHEY and CDR2 SVGEGT. Trimming at V came to 6 bases and at J to 4 bases, leaving 7 bases not matched to a gene. This CDR3 is 16 amino acids long. The CDR3 region is CASSSRLAGAYNEQFF. In nucleotides, the CDR3 is TGTGCCAGCAGCTCTCGACTAGCGGGAGCGTACAATGAGCAGTTCTTC.

The chain joins TRBV2 to TRBJ2-3; weak D call: TRBD1 (6 bases). V lost 8 bases and J lost 6, with 27 bases in between. Germline CDR1 is SNHLY and CDR2 is FYNNEI. This CDR3 spans 17 amino acids. The CDR3 loop reads CASSPVRDTGTVDTQYF. The CDR3 DNA sequence: TGTGCCAGCTCCCCCGTTAGGGACACCGGCACAGTGGATACGCAGTATTTT.

By share, this clone ranks as medium-sized (0.01 to 0.1%). This rearrangement joins TRBV6-5 to TRBJ1-6; TRBD1 matches at 9 bases. Germline V gene data show CDR1 as MNHEY and CDR2 as SVGAGI. V lost 5 bases, J lost 10 bases, and 3 bases stayed unmatched. There are 13 residues in the CDR3. CDR3 sequence (DNA): TGTGCCAGCAGTCGGGACAGGGAGTCACCCCTCCACTTT. The encoded protein is CASSRDRESPLHF.

The gene calls are TRBV6-5 and TRBJ2-6; unclear D gene. The CDR3 totals 15 residues. The V end was cut by 2 bases, the J end by 1 base, with 6 bases between. Looked up from germline, CDR1 is MNHEY and CDR2 is SVGAGI. This chain's CDR3 is CASSYITSGANVLTF. In DNA form, the CDR3 reads TGTGCCAGCAGTTACATAACATCTGGGGCCAACGTCCTGACTTTC.

The sample holds a few counts of this clone. This chain connects TRBV6-2 or TRBV6-3 to TRBJ1-5; possible D gene TRBD1, 5 bases. The length of the CDR3 is 14 residues. The V gene lost 3 bases and the J gene lost 7 bases, with 13 bases spanning the gap. Germline values: CDR1 MNHEY, CDR2 SVGEGT. The CDR3 DNA sequence: TGTGCCAGCAGTTATGGCGGGGCGGCGCAGCCCCAGCATTTT. It encodes CASSYGGAAQPQHF.

The chain combines TRBV5-4 with TRBJ1-2; possibly TRBD1 for D (5 bases). Trimming removed 4 bases from V and 6 bases from J, with 10 bases in between. From germline, CDR1 is SGHNT and CDR2 YYREEE (reference sequence). The CDR3 has 12 residues. Here the CDR3 reads CASSVWGDGYTF. CDR3 DNA sequence: TGTGCCAGCAGCGTGTGGGGGGATGGCTACACCTTC.

CDR3 nucleotides: TGTGCCTGGACCATCGGGACTAACACAGATACGCAGTATTTT. Protein product: CAWTIGTNTDTQYF. The J gene is TRBJ2-3, the V gene TRBV30, with 7 bases fitting TRBD2. Germline V lookup: CDR1 GTSNPN, CDR2 SVGIG (reference sequence). V dropped 4 bases and J dropped 2; count of bases not matched to a gene: 6. The CDR3 is made up of 14 amino acids.